These 21 T cell receptor beta chains originate from one sample sequenced in a study of a mutant IDH1 vaccine in newly diagnosed glioma. Their antigens are not known. Time point reported: week 11, during vaccination. In the vaccine, a single dose held 300 ug of the mutant IDH1 20-mer peptide, along with topical imiquimod. TCRdb's copy holds only in-frame clones and misses some; the assay was immunoSEQ multiplex PCR. Of 40,000 or so clones in the sample, roughly 84% were seen once. The material was PBMCs, obtained from a glioma patient whose treatment included an IDH1 peptide vaccine. All receptors come from a man in his forties with glioma.

The rearrangement uses TRBV19 and TRBJ2-7; D is possibly TRBD1 (6 bases). Germline assignment: CDR1 LNHDA and CDR2 SQIVND (reference sequence). The ends were cut back, 1 base at V and 7 bases at J, with 11 bases in the middle. The CDR3 spans 13 residues. The CDR3 region has the DNA TGTGCCAGTAGTATAGGAGGGGGAGTTGAGCAGTACTTC. Residues: CASSIGGGVEQYF.

The gene calls are TRBV7-8 and TRBJ2-5; D remains unclear. V lost 1 base and J lost 2, with 8 bases in between. This CDR3 spans 14 amino acids. Germline CDR1 is SGHVS and CDR2 is FQNEAQ. CDR3 nucleotide sequence: TGTGCCAGCAGCTTAGAGCGCGTTCAAGAGACCCAGTACTTC. This encodes CASSLERVQETQYF. The full variable domain, its missing parts supplied by reference TRBV7-8 and TRBJ2-5, is GAGVSQSPRYKVAKRGQDVALRCDPISGHVSLFWYQQALGQGPEFLTYFQNEAQLDKSGLPSDRFFAERPEGSVSTLKIQRTQQEDSAVYLCASSLERVQETQYFGPGTRLLVL.

The chain has TRBV28 and TRBJ1-1; TRBD1 matches 10 bases. The CDR3 is 15 residues long. Looked up from germline, CDR1 is MDHEN and CDR2 is SYDVKM. The ends lost 10 bases at V and 2 bases at J; junction bases unmatched: 10. The DNA for the CDR3 is TGTGCCACGAACACGTGGGACAGGGGCAACACTGAAGCTTTCTTT. Its translation is CATNTWDRGNTEAFF.

The V call is TRBV5-1, the J call TRBJ2-3; TRBD1 or TRBD2 may be the D gene (5 bases each). V was cut by 0 bases and J by 2 bases, with 10 bases left in between. CDR3 size: 15 residues. In germline, CDR1 is SGHRS, CDR2 YFSETQ. The CDR3 sequence: CASSLGGAITDTQYF. CDR3 nucleotide sequence: TGCGCCAGCAGCTTGGGAGGGGCTATCACAGATACGCAGTATTTT.

The chain recombines TRBV19 with TRBJ1-4; weak D call: TRBD1 (6 bases). In germline, CDR1 is LNHDA, CDR2 SQIVND (reference sequence). CDR3 length: 15 amino acids. Trimming took off 1 base at V and 8 bases at J, with 14 bases between the two ends. The CDR3 coding sequence is TGTGCCAGTAGTATAGCACAGGGACGGCGGGAAAAACTGTTTTTT. Amino acids: CASSIAQGRREKLFF.

The rearrangement uses TRBV16 and TRBJ2-5; D ambiguous. This CDR3 contains 13 residues. The V end lost 0 bases, the J end lost 7 bases, and 9 bases lay between the germline ends. Germline CDR1 and CDR2: KGHSY and FQNENV. The CDR3 spells CASSQSHFRTQYF. The CDR3 DNA reads as TGTGCCAGCAGCCAATCTCATTTTAGGACCCAGTACTTC.

This clone has only a few counts. The chain recombines TRBV5-6 with TRBJ2-7; 9 bases line up with TRBD2. This CDR3 contains 19 residues. Germline-derived CDR1 and CDR2 are SGHDT and YYEEEE. V dropped 4 bases and J dropped 9; count of bases not matched to a gene: 26. The CDR3 here is CASSHEAQGIPSGNLGQYF. The CDR3 DNA is TGTGCCAGCAGCCACGAGGCACAGGGGATCCCTAGCGGGAACCTGGGGCAGTACTTC.

This rearrangement joins TRBV28 to TRBJ2-7; D unclear. The CDR3 is 15 amino acids. The germline V gene encodes CDR1 MDHEN and CDR2 SYDVKM. V shed 3 bases and J shed 3 bases, with 15 bases lying between them. Written as DNA, the CDR3 is TGTGCCAGCAGTTTGTACACCCGGGTGGGCTACGAGCAGTACTTC. This sequence encodes CASSLYTRVGYEQYF.

In its sample, this clone was seen a few times. The V and J genes are TRBV6-4 and TRBJ2-2; 7 bases map to TRBD2. Germline V CDR1 and CDR2: MRHNA, SNTAGT. Trimming cost V 5 bases and J 6 bases; bases outside gene matches: 9. This CDR3 has 15 residues. CDR3 protein: CASSPGRGEAGELFF. The CDR3 region has the DNA TGTGCCAGCAGTCCGGGGAGGGGCGAGGCCGGGGAGCTGTTTTTT.

The V and J genes are TRBV7-6 and TRBJ2-1; 7 bases line up with TRBD2. This CDR3 has 12 residues. CDR1 and CDR2 (germline): SGHVS, FNYEAQ. V dropped 5 bases and J dropped 10; count of bases not matched to a gene: 5. The CDR3: CASSRREGEQFF. CDR3 DNA sequence: TGTGCCAGCAGCAGAAGGGAGGGAGAGCAGTTCTTC.

The rearrangement uses TRBV20-1 and TRBJ2-7, with D perhaps matching TRBD1 (6 bases). The CDR3 length is 11 residues. Germline CDR1 and CDR2: DFQATT and SNEGSKA (reference sequence). V lost 4 bases to trimming and J lost 5 bases, with 9 bases between them. CDR3 loop: CSANRANEQYF. The CDR3 DNA follows: TGCAGTGCTAACAGGGCCAACGAGCAGTACTTC.

The CDR3 bases are TGTGCCAGCACCGGGTCTCACGAGCAGTACTTC. It specifies CASTGSHEQYF. The rearrangement links TRBV7-9 to TRBJ2-7; D ambiguous. The CDR3 spans 11 residues. Deletions cut 7 bases from V and 5 bases from J, with 9 bases between. CDR1 is SEHNR and CDR2 is FQNEAQ in the germline V gene (reference sequence).

The count of this clone is one. The V call is TRBV12-5, the J call TRBJ1-2; no clear D gene. V gave up 6 bases and J gave up 3 bases, with 11 bases separating them. In germline, CDR1 is LGHNT, CDR2 FRNRAP. The CDR3 spans 13 residues. The CDR3 nucleotides read TGTGCTAGTGGCCTTAGGGCTGACTATGGCTACACCTTC. Encoded protein: CASGLRADYGYTF.

This chain uses TRBV29-1 with TRBJ2-7, with D possibly matching TRBD1 (6 bases). The CDR3 consists of 11 residues. The V and J ends lost 6 bases and 5 bases respectively, with 11 bases between them. CDR1 and CDR2 (germline): SQVTM, ANQGSEA. CDR3 nucleotides: TGCAGCGTCCCAGGGGCCCACGAGCAGTACTTC. This codes for CSVPGAHEQYF.

The chain combines TRBV14 with TRBJ2-7; the D gene is possibly TRBD2 (5 bases). This CDR3 has 14 amino acids. Germline V gives CDR1 SGHDN, CDR2 FVKESK. The ends were cut back, 3 bases at V and 2 bases at J, with 11 bases in the middle. CDR3: CASSQLQRPYEQYF. CDR3 nucleotide sequence: TGTGCCAGCAGCCAGCTTCAGCGGCCCTACGAGCAGTACTTC.

The gene calls are TRBV7-2 and TRBJ2-2; D uncertain. V was pared by 1 base and J by 7 bases, with 13 bases between. Germline CDR1 SGHTA, CDR2 FQGNSA. This CDR3 has 15 amino acids. CDR3 coding DNA: TGTGCCAGCAGCTTAGTATACGGAAACGGCGGGGAGCTGTTTTTT. This codes for CASSLVYGNGGELFF.

This chain connects TRBV4-1 to TRBJ2-1; D unresolved. The CDR3 length is 16 residues. The V and J ends lost 1 base and 0 bases respectively, with 10 bases between them. Per germline, CDR1 MGHRA and CDR2 YSYEKL. The CDR3 sequence: CASSQVLSNSYNEQFF. CDR3 coding DNA: TGCGCCAGCAGCCAAGTTCTTAGTAACTCCTACAATGAGCAGTTCTTC.

This clone has only a few counts. This chain uses TRBV19 with TRBJ2-3; 10 bases align to TRBD2. Germline V gene lookup returns CDR1 LNHDA and CDR2 SQIVND (reference sequence). The trim removed 3 bases at V and 5 bases at J, leaving 11 bases unmatched. CDR3 size: 17 residues. The CDR3 loop reads CASSIIRAGGRGDTQYF. The CDR3 coding sequence is TGTGCCAGTAGTATTATAAGAGCGGGAGGGCGGGGAGATACGCAGTATTTT.

The rearrangement links TRBV28 to TRBJ1-2; TRBD1 matches 10 bases. This CDR3 is 13 amino acids long. Germline loops: CDR1 MDHEN, CDR2 SYDVKM. V lost 6 bases and J lost 3; bases outside the gene matches: 1. This CDR3 is CASRTGGHYGYTF. The CDR3 DNA is TGTGCCAGCAGGACAGGGGGCCACTATGGCTACACCTTC.

The DNA for the CDR3 is TGTGCCAGCAGCTTGGTGGGCGAAGAGACCCAGTACTTC. Encoded protein: CASSLVGEETQYF. The chain employs TRBV5-4 and TRBJ2-5; D is ambiguous. This CDR3 is 13 amino acids long. V dropped 0 bases and J dropped 3 bases, with 6 bases sitting between them. Looked up from germline, CDR1 is SGHNT and CDR2 is YYREEE (reference sequence). Supplemented by reference TRBV5-4 and TRBJ2-5, the full variable domain reads ETGVTQSPTHLIKTRGQQVTLRCSSQSGHNTVSWYQQALGQGPQFIFQYYREEENGRGNFPPRFSGLQFPNYSSELNVNALELDDSALYLCASSLVGEETQYFGPGTRLLVL.

V usage is TRBV18 and J usage is TRBJ1-5; 8 bases match TRBD1. Germline V gives CDR1 KGHSH, CDR2 LQKENI. CDR3 size: 17 residues. Losses at the gene ends were 1 base for V and 3 bases for J; bases not matched to a gene: 8. As DNA, the CDR3 is TGTGCCAGCTCACCACGGACAGGACAGGGCCACAATCAGCCCCAGCATTTT. Translating it yields CASSPRTGQGHNQPQHF.